The T cell receptor (beta chain) under discussion was sequenced for a study of blood T cell repertoires in COVID-19. The CDR3 covers 15 residues. The junction had 10 bases not matched to a gene; V was cut back by 4 bases and J by 7 bases. Germline assignment: CDR1 SNHLY and CDR2 FYNNEI. How the authors handled the data: The assay estimated nucleated cells by amplifying reference gene primers. TCRdb's copy holds only in-frame clones and misses some; the assay was immunoSEQ multiplex PCR. That table is the source of V, J and clone size, and D and trimming were worked out from the DNA. The table has about 110,000 clones, roughly four fifths seen once; the top ten hold more than 3.5%.

The chain recombines TRBV2 with TRBJ2-1; 7 bases are a match to TRBD2. The receptor was derived from a woman in her sixties or seventies with acute or convalescent COVID-19. The sample consisted of peripheral blood. The CDR3 nucleotides are TGTGCCAGCAGTGTGGGGGAGGGAATTCATAATGAGCAGTTCTTC. It yields the protein CASSVGEGIHNEQFF.